The 8 T cell receptor beta chains below were found in one sample sequenced in a study of control samples from healthy donors and cancer patients. Measured with immunoSEQ multiplex PCR; TCRdb has only the in-frame clones, and not every one. The data show roughly 130,000 clones, with approximately 92% seen just once and 2% to 2.5% held by the top ten. The sequenced sample was blood. These receptors were obtained from a young man in good health.

The rearrangement links TRBV30 to TRBJ1-3; 8 nucleotides align to TRBD1. The germline CDR1 and CDR2 sequences are GTSNPN and SVGIG (reference sequence). J lost 5 bases, V lost 4 bases, and 7 bases had no gene match. The CDR3 length is 14 residues. The CDR3 protein is CAWTDRDPRNTIYF. The CDR3 DNA follows: TGTGCCTGGACGGACAGGGACCCGCGAAACACCATATATTTT.

The rearrangement uses TRBV12-3 or TRBV12-4 and TRBJ2-2; D may be TRBD2 (6 bases). V was clipped by 4 bases and J by 8 bases, with 8 bases between them. The CDR3 length is 12 residues. The CDR3 nucleotides read TGTGCCAGCAGTTCCGGGGGTGGGGAGCTGTTTTTT. Amino acid sequence: CASSSGGGELFF.

This chain links TRBV5-8 with TRBJ1-1; TRBD1 matches at 7 bases. With V trimmed by 7 bases and J by 0 bases, 3 bases remained unmatched. The CDR3 has 13 amino acids. In germline, CDR1 is SGHTS, CDR2 YDEGEE. The CDR3 protein is CASQGQLNTEAFF. In DNA, the CDR3 is TGTGCCAGCCAGGGACAGCTGAACACTGAAGCTTTCTTT. Together with reference TRBV5-8 and TRBJ1-1, the CDR3 gives the full variable domain: EAGVTQSPTHLIKTRGQQATLRCSPISGHTSVYWYQQALGLGLQFLLWYDEGEERNRGNFPPRFSGRQFPNYSSELNVNALELEDSALYLCASQGQLNTEAFFGQGTRLTVV.

The chain joins TRBV30 to TRBJ1-4; a weak D match, TRBD1 (6 bases). The CDR3 covers 14 residues. The V end lost 2 bases, the J end lost 7 bases, and 14 bases lay between the germline ends. CDR1 and CDR2 (germline): GTSNPN, SVGIG (reference sequence). CDR3: CAWSTVQGGEKLFF. CDR3 nucleotide sequence: TGTGCCTGGAGTACGGTACAGGGAGGTGAAAAACTGTTTTTT. The whole variable domain, remainder taken from reference TRBV30 and TRBJ1-4, is SQTIHQWPATLVQPVGSPLSLECTVEGTSNPNLYWYRQAAGRGLQLLFYSVGIGQISSEVPQNLSASRPQDRQFILSSKKLLLSDSGFYLCAWSTVQGGEKLFFGSGTQLSVL.

The CDR3 DNA reads TGTGCCAGCAGCTTTCTACCCCAACGGTCCTACAATGAGCAGTTCTTC. It specifies CASSFLPQRSYNEQFF. V is TRBV7-3 and J is TRBJ2-1, with D hard to call. There are 16 residues in the CDR3. Per germline, CDR1 SGHTA and CDR2 FQGTGA. The V gene lost 3 bases and the J gene lost 1 base, with 13 bases spanning the gap. Full variable domain (rest looked up from reference TRBV7-3 and TRBJ2-1): GAGVSQTPSNKVTEKGKYVELRCDPISGHTALYWYRQSLGQGPEFLIYFQGTGAADDSGLPNDRFFAVRPEGSVSTLKIQRTERGDSAVYLCASSFLPQRSYNEQFFGPGTRLTVL.

The V and J genes are TRBV28 and TRBJ2-3; perhaps TRBD2 as D (6 bases). The CDR3 is 14 residues long. Germline-derived CDR1 and CDR2 are MDHEN and SYDVKM. V lost 1 base, J lost 6 bases, and 11 bases lay in between. CDR3 nucleotide sequence: TGTGCCAGCAGTTTATCTACTAGCTTCGATACGCAGTATTTT. Amino acids: CASSLSTSFDTQYF.

J is TRBJ1-1 and V is TRBV18, with D uncertain. This CDR3 is built from 16 residues. V lost 0 bases to trimming and J lost 2 bases, with 13 bases between them. Germline V gene lookup returns CDR1 KGHSH and CDR2 LQKENI. Written as DNA, the CDR3 is TGTGCCAGCTCACCACCGGGAGCAGAGGCTAACACTGAAGCTTTCTTT. Residues: CASSPPGAEANTEAFF.

J is TRBJ1-5 and V is TRBV28; no clear D. CDR1 and CDR2 from the germline V gene are MDHEN and SYDVKM. CDR3 length equals 15 residues. Trimming cost V 3 bases and J 1 base, with 10 bases left between them. The CDR3 DNA reads TGTGCCAGCAGTTTGGCGCAGGACAGCAATCAGCCCCAGCATTTT. Protein product: CASSLAQDSNQPQHF.